This T cell receptor (beta chain) was retrieved from a study of post-analysis software for immune sequencing data. Study findings and constraints: With F measure, samples from one preparation batch clustered together strongly. In patients, TRBV5-6, TRBV5-1 and TRBV20-1 belonged to five TRBV segments found more frequently than in controls.

Of note for this clonotype: Its specificity is unknown.

Presence of unique molecular identifiers characterized the TCR beta cDNA libraries. The authors obtained some 500,000 cDNA molecules from roughly 1 to 10 million T cells. From the PCR reads, TCRdb called clonotypes with MiXCR, one entry per CDR3 protein. The sample lists 750,000 to 950,000 distinct CDR3 sequences, more than 45% seen once, with 4.9% in the top ten. The CDR3 is 16 residues long. V lost 3 bases to trimming and J lost 0 bases, with 15 bases between them. Germline CDR1 reads MDHEN; CDR2 reads SYDVKM. The specimen was blood. This clonotype originated in a girl between 10 and 17 years old with multiple sclerosis. The J gene is TRBJ2-7, the V gene TRBV28; D is possibly TRBD2 (7 bases). The DNA of the CDR3 is TGTGCCAGCAGTTTGTTTGGGAGGGGGATCTCCTACGAGCAGTACTTC. Its protein product is CASSLFGRGISYEQYF.